The entry that follows covers one T cell receptor (beta chain) sequence. Antigen unknown. Here immunoSEQ multiplex PCR was the method, and the copy in TCRdb shows in-frame clones only, minus some. The data show about 60,000 clones, with roughly 90% seen just once and approximately 2% held by the top ten. The source of the sample is a study of T cells in localized non-small cell lung cancer. Study observations and caveats: Without multi-region sequencing, intratumor heterogeneity could not be excluded. When the top 100 tumor clones were examined, a median approximately 60 of them also appeared in the adjacent lung, which was paired and uninvolved.

Germline CDR1 is LNHDA and CDR2 is SQIVND (reference sequence). Trimming took 8 bases from V and 2 from J, leaving 13 bases between them. The CDR3 contains 13 residues. This specimen consisted of peripheral blood, obtained before any cancer treatment. This chain links TRBV19 with TRBJ2-7; D call uncertain. The receptor was derived from a woman aged 35 to 70 with stage I lung adenocarcinoma. CDR3 sequence: CASAPGQTYEQYF. The CDR3 DNA follows: TGTGCCAGTGCTCCAGGCCAAACCTACGAGCAGTACTTC.